These 12 T cell receptor beta chains originate from one sample sequenced in a study of T cells in Graves' hyperthyroidism and ophthalmopathy (dated 2019 in TCRdb). Libraries came from multiplex PCR. These reads were obtained on an Illumina HiSeq 2000. Amplification of TCR beta CDR3 regions was carried out from RNA transcripts. The first round of RT-PCR for the TCR CDR3 was performed with the HTBI primer set and the Qiagen OneStep RT-PCR kit. TCRdb handled the public reads itself, with Q25 trimming in fastp and clone calling in MiXCR, and kept productive beta chains. Every distinct CDR3 protein forms one entry, paired with its most common genes and DNA. The sample table lists roughly 500,000 distinct CDR3 sequences, around 24% of them with a count of one. Around 11% of the sample is taken by the ten largest. Sample: blood. These receptors came from a woman aged 30 to 39 with Graves' ophthalmopathy.

This clonotype was counted at least ten times. CDR3 in DNA: TGTGCCAGCAGCTTAGATATCGGGGGGGGAGATCAGCCCCAGCATTTT. It encodes CASSLDIGGGDQPQHF. The rearrangement links TRBV11-2 to TRBJ1-5; tentatively, D is TRBD1 (5 bases). CDR1 and CDR2 (germline): SGHAT, FQNNGV. The CDR3 spans 16 residues. Trimming pared 0 bases from V and 5 bases from J, leaving 14 bases between.

This clonotype was counted many times. The chain uses TRBV7-2 and TRBJ2-7, with D perhaps TRBD2 (6 bases). CDR3 size: 13 residues. Deletions cut 5 bases from V and 6 bases from J, with 14 bases between. Germline-derived CDR1 and CDR2 are SGHTA and FQGNSA. The CDR3 here is CASSAQRGGEQYF. The CDR3 region has the DNA TGTGCCAGCAGCGCTCAGAGGGGAGGCGAGCAGTACTTC.

This clonotype was seen ten or more times. The J gene is TRBJ2-7, the V gene TRBV29-1, with no clear D. Per the germline V gene, CDR1 is SQVTM and CDR2 is ANQGSEA. The CDR3 has 11 residues. Trimming took 4 bases from V and 7 from J, leaving 11 bases between them. The CDR3 is CSVVGLREQYF. DNA for the CDR3: TGCAGCGTTGTTGGCCTCCGGGAGCAGTACTTC.

This clonotype appeared many times. The V gene is TRBV28, the J gene TRBJ2-5; no clear D. The CDR3 is made up of 13 amino acids. The germline V gene has CDR1 MDHEN and CDR2 SYDVKM. V lost 8 bases and J lost 4, with 14 bases in between. CDR3 in amino acids: CASGSIDSETQYF. CDR3 sequence (DNA): TGTGCCAGCGGATCGATTGATTCAGAGACCCAGTACTTC.

This clonotype appeared a few times. The gene calls are TRBV19 and TRBJ2-5; 7 positions match TRBD2. The ends lost 4 bases at V and 2 bases at J; junction bases unmatched: 10. The CDR3 totals 16 residues. The germline gives CDR1 LNHDA, CDR2 SQIVND (reference sequence). The CDR3 loop is CASSTGGTLAQETQYF. The CDR3, as DNA: TGTGCCAGTAGTACCGGGGGGACTTTGGCACAAGAGACCCAGTACTTC.

At least ten counts were recorded for this clonotype. This chain connects TRBV12-3 or TRBV12-4 to TRBJ2-7; D may match TRBD1 or TRBD2 (6 bases each). V was cut by 0 bases and J by 2 bases, with 8 bases left in between. This CDR3 is built from 14 residues. Here the CDR3 reads CASSLARGAYEQYF. For the CDR3, the DNA is TGTGCCAGCAGTTTAGCTAGGGGGGCCTACGAGCAGTACTTC.

This clonotype was seen ten or more times. The rearrangement uses TRBV7-9 and TRBJ1-3; D call uncertain. V dropped 8 bases and J dropped 2 bases, with 16 bases sitting between them. Per germline, CDR1 SEHNR and CDR2 FQNEAQ (reference sequence). There are 15 residues in the CDR3. CDR3 sequence (DNA): TGTGCCAGCGCTCCCCCCAGGAAGGCTGGAAACACCATATATTTT. It codes for CASAPPRKAGNTIYF.

The table lists this clonotype with a few counts. The chain combines TRBV5-1 with TRBJ2-5; 9 bases are a match to TRBD2. Germline V gene sequence: CDR1 SGHRS, CDR2 YFSETQ. This CDR3 comprises 14 residues. With V trimmed by 0 bases and J by 5 bases, 2 bases remained unmatched. CDR3 sequence: CASSLGTSDETQYF. The CDR3 region has the DNA TGCGCCAGCAGCTTGGGGACTAGCGATGAGACCCAGTACTTC.

This rearrangement joins TRBV6-1 to TRBJ1-2, with D maybe TRBD1 (6 bases). The CDR3 is made up of 14 amino acids. The V end lost 6 bases, the J end lost 4 bases, and 15 bases lay between the germline ends. The V gene's germline CDR1 is MNHNS and CDR2 SASEGT. Here the CDR3 reads CASRPAGDTYGYTF. The CDR3 nucleotides read TGTGCCAGCAGACCAGCAGGGGATACCTATGGCTACACCTTC.

The rearrangement uses TRBV6-1 and TRBJ1-5; 8 positions match TRBD1. V gave up 3 bases and J gave up 5 bases; unmatched junction bases: 9. Germline values: CDR1 MNHNS, CDR2 SASEGT. This CDR3 spans 16 amino acids. CDR3 protein: CASSEGETGVYQPQHF. CDR3 nucleotide sequence: TGTGCCAGCAGTGAGGGTGAGACAGGGGTATATCAGCCCCAGCATTTT.

This clonotype was detected many times. The CDR3 reads CASSYAPRTGVTEAFF. CDR3 coding DNA: TGTGCCAGCAGTTACGCCCCCAGGACAGGGGTGACTGAAGCTTTCTTT. This chain connects TRBV6-2 or TRBV6-3 to TRBJ1-1, with 9 bases aligning to TRBD1. The CDR3 has 16 residues. The V gene end was trimmed by 2 bases and the J gene end by 5 bases; junction bases not matched to a gene: 9. The germline CDR1 and CDR2 sequences are MNHEY and SVGEGT.

The chain is built from TRBV6-5 and TRBJ2-5; the D is unclear. This CDR3 comprises 15 residues. V lost 0 bases, J lost 5 bases, and 13 bases lay in between. Germline V lookup: CDR1 MNHEY, CDR2 SVGAGI. The CDR3 sequence: CASSYSGGLAETQYF. The CDR3 DNA is TGTGCCAGCAGTTACTCGGGTGGCCTGGCGGAGACCCAGTACTTC.